Listed here are 15 T cell receptor beta chains from one sample, sequenced in a study of T-cell reconstitution after alpha-beta-depleted transplantation in children. Preparing the TCRbeta library involved the use of unique molecular identifiers. Via MiXCR, TCRdb re-called the PCR reads, giving one row per CDR3 protein. The sample lists about 340,000 distinct CDR3 sequences, 16% occurring once. The starting material was PBMCs, mostly from graft donor cells, obtained 360 days after TCRalphabeta/CD19-depleted stem cell transplant. The receptors shown here come from a male patient aged 2 to 10 who had a stem cell transplant for acute lymphoblastic leukemia, so the T cells may come from the graft donor.

The chain is built from TRBV4-1 and TRBJ2-3, with TRBD2 identical over 12 bases. The CDR3 spans 17 residues. Germline loops: CDR1 MGHRA, CDR2 YSYEKL. V shed 0 bases and J 3 bases; nucleotides not matched to a gene: 4. The CDR3 nucleotides read TGCGCCAGCAGCCAAGATCCTAGCGGGAGGGCGACAGATACGCAGTATTTT. Protein sequence: CASSQDPSGRATDTQYF.

This clonotype came up many times. This rearrangement joins TRBV28 to TRBJ2-7; a weak D match, TRBD2 (6 bases). Trimming removed 3 bases at V and 4 bases at J, with 16 bases between. The germline V gene encodes CDR1 MDHEN and CDR2 SYDVKM. CDR3 length: 15 residues. In DNA form, the CDR3 reads TGTGCCAGCAGTTTGCGCGGGATTGGCTGGTACGAGCAGTACTTC. Translation gives CASSLRGIGWYEQYF.

This clonotype was seen many times. V usage is TRBV7-9 and J usage is TRBJ1-3, with D maybe TRBD1 (6 bases). CDR1 and CDR2 from the germline V gene are SEHNR and FQNEAQ (reference sequence). V lost 2 bases and J lost 4, with 12 bases in between. This CDR3 has 15 residues. For the CDR3, the DNA is TGTGCCAGCAGCTTACTATCAGGACAGGGAAACACCATATATTTT. It translates to CASSLLSGQGNTIYF.

This chain connects TRBV4-1 to TRBJ1-1, with D possibly matching TRBD1 (5 bases). Trimming left V 0 bases short and J 5 bases short, with 25 bases between. Germline CDR1 reads MGHRA; CDR2 reads YSYEKL. CDR3 size: 19 residues. The CDR3 DNA sequence: TGCGCCAGCAGCCAAGATTCATGGAGGGGCCCTCCGCCTTGGACTGAAGCTTTCTTT. Translation gives CASSQDSWRGPPPWTEAFF.

This clonotype was counted a few times. The genes are TRBV7-2 and TRBJ1-1, with D possibly matching TRBD1 (5 bases). Germline loops: CDR1 SGHTA, CDR2 FQGNSA. V was clipped by 1 base and J by 1 base, with 13 bases between them. The CDR3 runs 16 residues. CDR3: CASSLGQLLPNTEAFF. DNA for the CDR3: TGTGCCAGCAGCTTAGGACAGCTACTACCGAACACTGAAGCTTTCTTT.

V is TRBV18 and J is TRBJ2-7; tentative D call: TRBD2 (6 bases). The V end lost 4 bases, the J end lost 2 bases, and 15 bases lay between the germline ends. Germline CDR1 and CDR2: KGHSH and LQKENI. This CDR3 contains 15 residues. The CDR3 loop reads CASSLPGLSAYEQYF. The CDR3 DNA reads TGTGCCAGCTCACTCCCGGGACTTTCTGCCTACGAGCAGTACTTC. The complete variable domain, with remaining parts taken from reference TRBV18 and TRBJ2-7, reads NAGVMQNPRHLVRRRGQEARLRCSPMKGHSHVYWYRQLPEEGLKFMVYLQKENIIDESGMPKERFSAEFPKEGPSILRIQQVVRGDSAAYFCASSLPGLSAYEQYFGPGTRLTVT.

The chain joins TRBV12-5 to TRBJ2-5; D may be TRBD1 (5 bases). Trimming took 2 bases from V and 2 from J, leaving 9 bases between them. CDR1 is LGHNT, CDR2 FRNRAP, per germline. This CDR3 comprises 14 residues. This CDR3 reads CASGLSTEQETQYF. The CDR3 DNA is TGTGCTAGTGGTTTGTCGACAGAACAAGAGACCCAGTACTTC.

The chain couples TRBV4-1 to TRBJ1-3; the D is unclear. V gave up 0 bases and J gave up 2 bases, with 11 bases separating them. The CDR3 length is 16 residues. Germline CDR1 reads MGHRA; CDR2 reads YSYEKL. CDR3 DNA: TGCGCCAGCAGCCAAGATGGGCAGTACCCTGGAAACACCATATATTTT. Amino acid sequence: CASSQDGQYPGNTIYF.

This clonotype was detected a few times. V is TRBV7-6 and J is TRBJ2-2, with D perhaps TRBD1 (6 bases). This CDR3 has 14 amino acids. In germline, CDR1 is SGHVS, CDR2 FNYEAQ. V lost 4 bases, J lost 6 bases, and 12 bases lay in between. The chain's CDR3 is CASSSGHAPGELFF. CDR3 nucleotides: TGTGCCAGCAGCTCGGGACACGCACCCGGGGAGCTGTTTTTT. Using reference TRBV7-6 and TRBJ2-2 for the parts outside the CDR3, the full variable domain is GAGVSQSPRYKVTKRGQDVALRCDPISGHVSLYWYRQALGQGPEFLTYFNYEAQQDKSGLPNDRFSAERPEGSISTLTIQRTEQRDSAMYRCASSSGHAPGELFFGEGSRLTVL.

The chain links TRBV5-1 to TRBJ2-5; 11 bases align to TRBD2. Trimming cost V 3 bases and J 1 base; bases outside gene matches: 11. CDR3 length: 18 amino acids. The germline gives CDR1 SGHRS, CDR2 YFSETQ. CDR3 nucleotides: TGCGCCAGCAGCTCCTCGACTAGCGGGATATCCTTCCAAGAGACCCAGTACTTC. It translates to CASSSSTSGISFQETQYF.

A single count supports this clonotype. Here the CDR3 DNA reads TGTGCCAGCAGTCGCTGGGGCAGGGTTAGGATGGCCTACGAGCAGTACTTC. This translates into CASSRWGRVRMAYEQYF. The chain joins TRBV6-2 or TRBV6-3 to TRBJ2-7; possible D gene TRBD1, 5 bases. Looked up from germline, CDR1 is MNHEY and CDR2 is SVGEGT. Trimming took 5 bases from V and 2 from J, leaving 22 bases between them. The CDR3 has 17 amino acids.

This clonotype came up a few times. This chain links TRBV4-2 with TRBJ1-1; 10 nucleotides match TRBD1. Germline V gene lookup returns CDR1 LGHNA and CDR2 YNFKEQ. This CDR3 spans 17 amino acids. J lost 0 bases, V lost 0 bases, and 4 bases had no gene match. CDR3 coding DNA: TGTGCCAGCAGCCAAGATCAGGACAGGGGGATGAACACTGAAGCTTTCTTT. Translation gives CASSQDQDRGMNTEAFF.

This clonotype occurred a few times. CDR3 sequence: CASSLRPGTGYYNEQFF. CDR3 DNA sequence: TGTGCCAGCAGTTTAAGACCCGGGACAGGCTACTACAATGAGCAGTTCTTC. V gene TRBV28 combines with J gene TRBJ2-1, with 8 bases fitting TRBD1. After removal of 2 bases from V and 3 bases from J, the junction contained 9 bases not matched to a gene. This CDR3 has 17 residues. CDR1 MDHEN and CDR2 SYDVKM come from the germline V gene. Together with reference TRBV28 and TRBJ2-1, the CDR3 gives the full variable domain: DVKVTQSSRYLVKRTGEKVFLECVQDMDHENMFWYRQDPGLGLRLIYFSYDVKMKEKGDIPEGYSVSREKKERFSLILESASTNQTSMYLCASSLRPGTGYYNEQFFGPGTRLTVL.

The sample holds many counts of this clonotype. This chain links TRBV2 with TRBJ2-1, with 10 positions matching TRBD1. Germline V lookup: CDR1 SNHLY, CDR2 FYNNEI. Trimming at V came to 3 bases and at J to 5 bases, leaving 4 bases not matched to a gene. The CDR3 length is 15 residues. CDR3 in amino acids: CASSDDRGLDNEQFF. The CDR3 DNA follows: TGTGCCAGCAGTGATGACAGGGGGCTGGACAATGAGCAGTTCTTC.

The J gene is TRBJ2-7, the V gene TRBV5-1; D is unresolved. The CDR3 loop spans 14 amino acids. The V end was cut by 3 bases, the J end by 3 bases, with 13 bases between. CDR1 and CDR2 (germline): SGHRS, YFSETQ. CDR3 in amino acids: CASSWEDSLYEQYF. CDR3 bases: TGCGCCAGCAGCTGGGAAGACTCCCTCTACGAGCAGTACTTC.